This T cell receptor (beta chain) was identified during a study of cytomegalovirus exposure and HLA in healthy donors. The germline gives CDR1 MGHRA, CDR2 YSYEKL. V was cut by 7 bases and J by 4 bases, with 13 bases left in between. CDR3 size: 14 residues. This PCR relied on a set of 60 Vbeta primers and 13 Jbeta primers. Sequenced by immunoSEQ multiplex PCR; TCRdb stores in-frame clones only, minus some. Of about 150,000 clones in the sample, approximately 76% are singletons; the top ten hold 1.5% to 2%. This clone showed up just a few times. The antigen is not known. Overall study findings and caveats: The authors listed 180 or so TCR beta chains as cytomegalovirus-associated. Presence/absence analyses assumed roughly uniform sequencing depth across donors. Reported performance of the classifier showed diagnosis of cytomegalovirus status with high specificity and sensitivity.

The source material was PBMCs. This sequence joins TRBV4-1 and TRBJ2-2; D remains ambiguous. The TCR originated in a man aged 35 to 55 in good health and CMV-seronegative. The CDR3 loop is CASMFTGTTGELFF. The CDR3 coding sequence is TGCGCCAGCATGTTTACTGGTACCACCGGGGAGCTGTTTTTT.